The entry below gives a single T cell receptor (beta chain) sequence along with its context. Its antigen is unknown. Qualities for individual bases were not recorded, and no much larger clone is one base off. The germline V gene yields SGDLS for CDR1 and YYNGEE for CDR2. The germline V and J ends show losses of 0 bases and 4 bases respectively, and no gene match explains 20 bases of the junction. CDR3 length: 21 amino acids, cysteine to phenylalanine. Here the CDR3 DNA is all that survives: 63 bases in frame from base 1. A single peripheral blood draw of approximately 100 mL on average was collected from each donor into heparinised tubes. Naive, central memory, regulatory and stem cell-like memory CD4+ T cells were sorted on a BD FACSAria II using a panel including CD45RO, CCR7, CD25, CD127, CD95 and CD27. A purity above 98% was achieved for all sorted populations. PBMCs were separated immediately by Lymphoprep density gradient centrifugation and were stained directly, without being cultured. So that batch effects would be minimized, each experiment stained and sorted samples in pairs, pairing one healthy donor with one patient.

This entry is derived from a study of beta chain features in type 1 diabetes (dated by TCRdb to between 2017 and 2018). Broadly, across the study: Patients and healthy donors did not differ in mean age, gender distribution, total cell number or subset yield. A total of about 100 million sorted cells were examined across all samples, and RNA yield correlated strongly with the number of cells per subset. In the study, recently diagnosed type 1 diabetes patients and matched healthy donors were compared on the TCRB repertoires of their sorted circulating CD4+ T cell subsets. Regulatory and stem cell-like memory subsets were isolated from only 8 patients and about eight healthy donors, whereas naive and central memory subsets came from all 28 donors.

Study-wide conclusions, independent of this receptor: In all four CD4+ subsets, TCRB CDR3 length was moderately but significantly shorter in type 1 diabetes patients. Shorter templates might have been favored by PCR, but patient and control samples were amplified and corrected together, so both groups would have been affected equally by any skew. At VDJ recombination sites, type 1 diabetes patients had fewer insertions and more deleted nucleotides, which implies abnormalities in thymic rearrangement. Only small numbers of individuals were included in the HLA sub-analyses, which left unresolved whether HLA type had any influence on TCRB rearrangement. The naive, central memory and regulatory TCRB repertoires appeared to resemble one another more closely among patients than among healthy donors. Because cDNA rather than genomic DNA was sequenced, highly expressing activated cells could have been over-represented, although no difference in activation and CD3 levels was found between groups.

The entire amount of isolated RNA was reverse transcribed using the High Capacity cDNA Reverse Transcription Kit, so the sequenced TCRB transcripts were expressed ones. Deep immunoSEQ sequencing was applied to naive, central memory and regulatory T cell samples, giving an average of roughly 3.5 million total reads per sample. Sorted cells were lysed in RLT buffer and RNA was extracted with DNase-treated RNeasy Micro or Mini kits, depending on cell number. To prevent cross-contamination, every cell subset was processed on its own, while patient and healthy donor samples were processed together. The immunoSEQ multiplex PCR was used to amplify TCRB sequences from cDNA, yielding 87-bp fragments that span the CDR3 region. Sequencing of the amplicons was performed on the Illumina HiSeq platform. The study's own analysis went as follows. Synthetic template baselines were used to correct PCR bias computationally, reads within Hamming distance 2 were collapsed, and singletons that could not be merged were discarded. Reads were aligned against IMGT so that V, D and J genes, CDR3 length and insertions or deletions at six rearrangement sites could be assigned. Within each subset, clonotype counts were normalized to sorted cell number, after which true diversity and Gini coefficients were computed with the tcR R package. Repertoire sharing was quantified using the overlap coefficient calculated on TCRB nucleotide sequences. As a proxy for the pre-selection repertoire, out-of-frame TCRB sequences from naive cells were analyzed. Held by TCRdb, this immuneACCESS table contains in-frame sequences only and omits some clones. Under half of the omission traces to an unresolved V gene where checked; the cause of the rest is unknown. The D gene and trimming were derived from the DNA, and the V and J assignments and clone size from that table. The sample has over 200,000 clones on record, approximately 10% of them singletons. The ten largest make up more than 0.015% of the sample.

This sequence was found in a man younger than 45 with type 1 diabetes. The specimen was naive CD4+ T cells from blood. According to the study, the label for this sample's cell subset or site signals: true naive CD4+ T cells. The rearranged segments are TRBV9 and TRBJ2-3, with 10 bases aligning to TRBD2. The CDR3 sequence is CASSVERGRTSGLRGADTQYF. The DNA sequence follows: TGTGCCAGCAGCGTAGAACGTGGGAGGACTAGCGGCTTAAGAGGCGCAGATACGCAGTATTTT.